This T cell receptor (beta chain) stems from a study of blood T cell repertoires in COVID-19. For the study at large: COVID-19 samples from acute and convalescent phases originated in the United States, Italy and Spain. Sources were T cells, B-cell-depleted T cells, or PBMCs; the material itself was cDNA or gDNA.

The CDR3 totals 13 residues. V gave up 3 bases and J gave up 8 bases, with 12 bases separating them. Per germline, CDR1 KGHSH and CDR2 LQKENI. Methods used by the authors: Amplification of reference gene primers was used by the study to estimate nucleated cell counts. Repertoires were generated with immunoSEQ multiplex PCR, while TCRdb's copy carries only in-frame clones and drops some. That table is the source of V, J and clone size, and D and trimming were worked out from the DNA. The data hold tens of thousands of clones, with approximately 83% observed a single time. The material sequenced was peripheral blood. The TCR was taken from a man aged 80 or over with active or convalescent COVID-19. The rearrangement joins TRBV18 to TRBJ2-3; TRBD2 is a possible D gene (5 bases). The CDR3 protein is CASSPGIEFTQYF. CDR3 nucleotide sequence: TGTGCCAGCTCACCCGGGATCGAATTTACGCAGTATTTT.